A single sample is the source of the 28 T cell receptor beta chains below, sequenced in a study of blood T cell repertoires in COVID-19. Sequencing was performed with immunoSEQ multiplex PCR; in TCRdb, only in-frame clones are kept and a portion is missing. This sample has approximately 70,000 clones, with about 90% found just once. Sequencing was carried out using peripheral blood. Every receptor here comes from a human donor in a cohort sampled during active COVID-19.

The chain joins TRBV19 to TRBJ2-7; weak D call: TRBD1 (5 bases). This CDR3 is built from 16 residues. Germline V lookup: CDR1 LNHDA, CDR2 SQIVND (reference sequence). Trimming cost V 5 bases and J 0 bases, with 17 bases left between them. This CDR3 reads CASSSSRQGSSYEQYF. In DNA form, the CDR3 reads TGTGCCAGTAGTTCCTCTAGGCAGGGAAGCTCCTACGAGCAGTACTTC.

V usage is TRBV15 and J usage is TRBJ2-4; tentatively, D is TRBD2 (6 bases). The CDR3 spans 12 residues. Between the trimmed V and J ends, which lost 1 base and 11 bases, there was a span of 9 bases. Germline V gene sequence: CDR1 LNHNV, CDR2 YYDKDF (reference sequence). CDR3 bases: TGTGCCACCAGCAGAGTTCCGGGAGTTCAGTACTTC. This encodes CATSRVPGVQYF.

The rearrangement joins TRBV14 to TRBJ2-3; a weak D match, TRBD2 (7 bases). V lost 4 bases and J lost 0, with 14 bases in between. CDR1 and CDR2 (germline): SGHDN, FVKESK. This CDR3 region has 16 residues. CDR3 DNA sequence: TGTGCCAGCAGCCCATTGTCGGGGGGCAGCACAGATACGCAGTATTTT. Protein sequence: CASSPLSGGSTDTQYF.

The chain carries TRBV24-1 and TRBJ1-1, with D possibly TRBD1 on 5 matching bases. V gave up 3 bases and J gave up 5 bases, with 12 bases separating them. Germline V gene lookup returns CDR1 KGHDR and CDR2 SFDVKD. The CDR3 is 14 amino acids. Here the CDR3 reads CATSDPGGGTEAFF. DNA for the CDR3: TGTGCCACCAGTGATCCGGGTGGGGGGACTGAAGCTTTCTTT.

This chain joins TRBV4-3 and TRBJ2-1; possibly TRBD2 for D (6 bases). Trimming left V 0 bases short and J 13 bases short, with 10 bases between. Per the germline V gene, CDR1 is LGHNA and CDR2 is YSLEER. The CDR3 totals 12 residues. The CDR3 DNA reads TGCGCCAGCAGCCAAGATGAGGGAGGACAGTTCTTC. Translated: CASSQDEGGQFF.

The chain is built from TRBV6-2 or TRBV6-3 and TRBJ2-3, with 8 positions matching TRBD2. The CDR3 covers 17 residues. V trimming: 2 bases; J trimming: 6 bases; junction bases outside the gene matches: 13. Looked up from germline, CDR1 is MNHEY and CDR2 is SVGEGT. The CDR3 spells CASSYPSRGREADTQYF. As DNA, the CDR3 is TGTGCCAGCAGTTACCCCTCCCGGGGGCGGGAGGCGGATACGCAGTATTTT.

The CDR3 is CASSRDRLNSPLHF. The CDR3 region has the DNA TGCGCCAGCAGCCGGGACAGGCTAAATTCACCCCTCCACTTT. This sequence joins TRBV10-1 and TRBJ1-6; TRBD1 aligns across 8 bases. Germline lookup yields CDR1 WNHNN and CDR2 SYGVQD (reference sequence). CDR3 length: 14 amino acids. With V trimmed by 6 bases and J by 7 bases, 5 bases remained unmatched.

The chain joins TRBV6-5 to TRBJ2-7, with D unclear. Germline CDR1 is MNHEY and CDR2 is SVGAGI. CDR3 length: 13 amino acids. V lost 3 bases and J lost 6, with 12 bases in between. In DNA, the CDR3 is TGTGCCAGCAGTTATATCCATGTCGGCGAGCAGTACTTC. Translation: CASSYIHVGEQYF.

The chain carries TRBV2 and TRBJ1-6; 8 nucleotides agree with TRBD1. Germline CDR1 reads SNHLY; CDR2 reads FYNNEI. The V gene end was trimmed by 8 bases and the J gene end by 7 bases; junction bases not matched to a gene: 7. The CDR3 is 14 amino acids. As DNA, the CDR3 is TGTGCCAGCGTCCCCGGGACAGGAAATTCACCCCTCCACTTT. This translates into CASVPGTGNSPLHF.

This rearrangement joins TRBV11-3 to TRBJ2-3, with no clear D. The CDR3 runs 14 residues. Between the trimmed V and J ends, which lost 1 base and 1 base, there was a span of 6 bases. Germline CDR1 reads SGHNT; CDR2 reads YENEEA. CDR3 residues: CASSLVRGTDTQYF. CDR3 nucleotides: TGTGCCAGCAGCTTAGTTCGGGGCACAGATACGCAGTATTTT. Supplemented by reference TRBV11-3 and TRBJ2-3, the full variable domain reads EAGVVQSPRYKIIEKKQPVAFWCNPISGHNTLYWYLQNLGQGPELLIRYENEEAVDDSQLPKDRFSAERLKGVDSTLKIQPAELGDSAVYLCASSLVRGTDTQYFGPGTRLTVL.

This chain links TRBV29-1 with TRBJ1-1; D perhaps matches TRBD1 (6 bases). Germline CDR1 and CDR2: SQVTM and ANQGSEA. V shed 5 bases and J shed 1 base, with 17 bases lying between them. The CDR3 is 15 residues long. The CDR3 spells CSVRMTGTSNTEAFF. Written as DNA, the CDR3 is TGCAGCGTTCGAATGACAGGTACGTCGAACACTGAAGCTTTCTTT.

The chain joins TRBV4-1 to TRBJ2-4; TRBD2 matches 14 bases. This CDR3 has 19 residues. Germline V gene lookup returns CDR1 MGHRA and CDR2 YSYEKL. V was clipped by 3 bases and J by 3 bases; unmatched bases: 10. CDR3 amino acids: CASSQGGLAGARGKNIQYF. The CDR3 nucleotides read TGCGCCAGCAGCCAGGGGGGACTAGCGGGAGCGAGGGGCAAAAACATTCAGTACTTC.

This sequence joins TRBV5-4 and TRBJ2-5; TRBD1 aligns across 12 bases. The CDR3 loop spans 15 amino acids. Trimming cost V 4 bases and J 4 bases; bases outside gene matches: 5. The germline V gene encodes CDR1 SGHNT and CDR2 YYREEE (reference sequence). Here the CDR3 DNA reads TGTGCCAGCAGCACCGGGACAGGGGGCGGAGAGACCCAGTACTTC. Amino acids: CASSTGTGGGETQYF.

The chain employs TRBV7-8 and TRBJ2-7; TRBD1 aligns across 8 bases. Looked up from germline, CDR1 is SGHVS and CDR2 is FQNEAQ. CDR3 size: 14 residues. Trimming took 5 bases from V and 3 from J; bases not matched to a gene: 6. The CDR3 loop reads CASSKQGGGYEQYF. The CDR3 nucleotides are TGTGCCAGCAGCAAACAGGGGGGCGGCTACGAGCAGTACTTC.

The chain joins TRBV5-4 to TRBJ2-3; 9 positions match TRBD2. After removal of 0 bases from V and 6 bases from J, the junction contained 11 bases not matched to a gene. Germline V lookup: CDR1 SGHNT, CDR2 YYREEE (reference sequence). The CDR3 extends over 17 amino acids. The CDR3 region is CASSLEILAGSPDTQYF. The CDR3 nucleotides are TGTGCCAGCAGCTTGGAGATTCTAGCGGGATCCCCGGATACGCAGTATTTT.

The chain carries TRBV18 and TRBJ1-1, with a possible D match to TRBD1 (6 bases). Trimming left V 4 bases short and J 4 bases short, with 19 bases between. The CDR3 covers 16 residues. The germline V gene has CDR1 KGHSH and CDR2 LQKENI. The CDR3 region has the DNA TGTGCCAGCTCACACCGATATAGGGGAGGGGGCACTGAAGCTTTCTTT. It specifies CASSHRYRGGGTEAFF.

For the CDR3, the DNA is TGCGCCAGCAGCCGAGAGGGTACTAATGAAAAACTGTTTTTT. Its translation is CASSREGTNEKLFF. This chain connects TRBV5-1 to TRBJ1-4; D is ambiguous. CDR3 size: 14 residues. CDR1 is SGHRS, CDR2 YFSETQ, per germline. Trimming left V 4 bases short and J 2 bases short, with 9 bases between.

This clone appeared a few times. The chain links TRBV4-2 to TRBJ1-5, with no clear D. CDR1 is LGHNA and CDR2 is YNFKEQ in the germline V gene. V lost 2 bases and J 2 bases, leaving 10 bases between the germline ends. This CDR3 contains 15 residues. CDR3 amino acids: CASSQTLSGNQPQHF. Here the CDR3 DNA reads TGTGCCAGCAGCCAAACCTTATCGGGCAATCAGCCCCAGCATTTT.

In its sample, this clone was seen a few times. The chain employs TRBV11-3 and TRBJ2-2; TRBD1 is a possible D gene (5 bases). Germline lookup yields CDR1 SGHNT and CDR2 YENEEA. V gave up 4 bases and J gave up 3 bases, with 9 bases separating them. The CDR3 runs 14 residues. CDR3 coding DNA: TGTGCCAGCAGCTCGCTAGGGGACACCGGGGAGCTGTTTTTT. As protein: CASSSLGDTGELFF. The variable domain in full, completed from reference TRBV11-3 and TRBJ2-2, reads EAGVVQSPRYKIIEKKQPVAFWCNPISGHNTLYWYLQNLGQGPELLIRYENEEAVDDSQLPKDRFSAERLKGVDSTLKIQPAELGDSAVYLCASSSLGDTGELFFGEGSRLTVL.

J is TRBJ1-5 and V is TRBV28; D might be TRBD1 (5 bases). CDR1 is MDHEN and CDR2 is SYDVKM in the germline V gene. With 6 bases removed from V and 1 base from J, the gap between germline ends came to 19 bases. There are 17 residues in the CDR3. The CDR3 protein is CASSQQTQGLSNQPQHF. CDR3 nucleotides: TGTGCCAGCAGCCAACAAACGCAGGGTCTGAGCAATCAGCCCCAGCATTTT.

The gene calls are TRBV9 and TRBJ2-1, with 11 bases lining up with TRBD2. Trimming at V came to 0 bases and at J to 9 bases, leaving 5 bases not matched to a gene. The CDR3 sequence is 15 residues long. CDR1 SGDLS and CDR2 YYNGEE come from the germline V gene. CDR3 loop: CASSVELAGEGEQFF. The CDR3, as DNA: TGTGCCAGCAGCGTAGAACTAGCGGGAGAAGGTGAGCAGTTCTTC.

The chain employs TRBV4-2 and TRBJ2-7; no reliable D call. Between the trimmed V and J ends, which lost 3 bases and 2 bases, there was a span of 11 bases. The germline V gene has CDR1 LGHNA and CDR2 YNFKEQ. The CDR3 has 14 amino acids. CDR3 sequence (DNA): TGTGCCAGCAGCCAGGTTAGCCCGCCCTACGAGCAGTACTTC. Residues: CASSQVSPPYEQYF.

The chain links TRBV30 to TRBJ2-3, with D hard to call. Deletions cut 4 bases from V and 0 bases from J, with 5 bases between. The CDR3 totals 12 residues. From germline, CDR1 is GTSNPN and CDR2 SVGIG (reference sequence). The CDR3 here is CAWTVSTDTQYF. Written as DNA, the CDR3 is TGTGCCTGGACGGTGAGCACAGATACGCAGTATTTT.

The V call is TRBV6-5, the J call TRBJ2-7; no clear D. CDR1 MNHEY and CDR2 SVGAGI come from the germline V gene. Trimming removed 2 bases from V and 0 bases from J, with 8 bases in between. The CDR3 has 14 amino acids. The CDR3 here is CASSYTSGSYEQYF. The CDR3 region has the DNA TGTGCCAGCAGTTACACCTCCGGCTCCTACGAGCAGTACTTC.

The gene calls are TRBV7-2 and TRBJ2-3; D is unclear. The CDR3 has 17 residues. Trimming took 1 base from V and 2 from J, leaving 16 bases between them. Germline V gene data show CDR1 as SGHTA and CDR2 as FQGNSA. DNA for the CDR3: TGTGCCAGCAGCTTAGGTGTCTCCGCAGCGCTCACAGATACGCAGTATTTT. Its translation: CASSLGVSAALTDTQYF. Full variable domain (outside the CDR3, taken from reference TRBV7-2 and TRBJ2-3): GAGVSQSPSNKVTEKGKDVELRCDPISGHTALYWYRQSLGQGLEFLIYFQGNSAPDKSGLPSDRFSAERTGGSVSTLTIQRTQQEDSAVYLCASSLGVSAALTDTQYFGPGTRLTVL.

This chain joins TRBV24-1 and TRBJ2-1; D remains unclear. V was clipped by 6 bases and J by 0 bases, with 11 bases between them. The CDR3 runs 15 residues. The germline V gene encodes CDR1 KGHDR and CDR2 SFDVKD. In DNA form, the CDR3 reads TGTGCCACCAGTACCACATGGAGCTCCTACAATGAGCAGTTCTTC. Residues: CATSTTWSSYNEQFF.

J is TRBJ2-7 and V is TRBV3-1 (or the pseudogene TRBV3-2); 9 bases agree with TRBD2. With V trimmed by 1 base and J by 4 bases, 5 bases remained unmatched. This CDR3 has 15 amino acids. Germline V gives CDR1 LGHDT, CDR2 YNNKEL (reference sequence). CDR3 amino acids: CASSQGPSGTYEQYF. DNA for the CDR3: TGTGCCAGCAGCCAAGGGCCTAGCGGGACGTACGAGCAGTACTTC.

This clone was seen only once. This chain links TRBV9 with TRBJ2-4; possibly TRBD1 for D (7 bases). Germline assignment: CDR1 SGDLS and CDR2 YYNGEE. The CDR3 runs 20 residues. V lost 7 bases to trimming and J lost 8 bases, with 37 bases between them. The CDR3: CASAGGGTRPGGIVRDIQYF. Here the CDR3 DNA reads TGTGCCAGCGCCGGAGGGGGCACTCGACCCGGTGGCATTGTTAGGGACATTCAGTACTTC.